A selection of T cell receptor beta chains follows, all from one sample in a study of blood T cell repertoires in COVID-19. Produced via immunoSEQ multiplex PCR; TCRdb's table is partial and in-frame only. The sample lists approximately 290,000 clones, over 75% occurring once. The sequencing sample was made of peripheral blood. The receptors come from a woman aged 55-70 years with acute or convalescent COVID-19. The CDR3 runs from the conserved cysteine through the conserved F or W. Each record gives: V gene, clone size, J gene, D gene, CDR3 length, CDR3 DNA, CDR3 protein. A D gene is named only where the DNA matches it firmly. The listing skips clone size in some rows; elsewhere it reads once, few, many or a size class.

TRBV6-2/TRBV6-3	-	TRBJ2-3	-	15	TGTGCCAGCAGCCTAGGGACTGAGGGGCCAGATACGCAGTATTTT	CASSLGTEGPDTQYF
TRBV28	-	TRBJ2-7	TRBD2	14	TGTGCCAGCAGTTTAGCGGGAGAATTATACGAGCAGTACTTC	CASSLAGELYEQYF
TRBV19	once	TRBJ2-7	-	14	TGTGCCAGTAGTATACAGGGTGATTTCTACGAGCAGTACTTC	CASSIQGDFYEQYF
TRBV6-1	-	TRBJ1-5	-	13	TGTGCCAGCAGTGATCCGGGGGGTCAGCCCCAGCATTTT	CASSDPGGQPQHF
TRBV7-2	-	TRBJ2-7	TRBD2	15	TGTGCCAGCAGCCCAGGGGCGGGAGGTACCTACGAGCAGTACTTC	CASSPGAGGTYEQYF
TRBV11-2	-	TRBJ1-2	-	13	TGTGCCAGCAGCTTACAAGGGGTCCATGGCTACACCTTC	CASSLQGVHGYTF
TRBV30	-	TRBJ2-1	TRBD2	16	TGTGCCTGGAGTGGGACTAGCGGGAGGTCCTACAATGAGCAGTTCTTC	CAWSGTSGRSYNEQFF
TRBV4-1	-	TRBJ1-5	-	17	TGCGCCAGCAGCCAAGGTAGGAGGGGAAGCGTCAATCAGCCCCAGCATTTT	CASSQGRRGSVNQPQHF
TRBV28	-	TRBJ1-1	-	15	TGTGCCAGCAGTTTCGTTACGGCGGTGAACACTGAAGCTTTCTTT	CASSFVTAVNTEAFF
TRBV19	-	TRBJ1-1	-	13	TGTGCCAGTAGCGACCGGGGGAACACTGAAGCTTTCTTT	CASSDRGNTEAFF
TRBV6-2/TRBV6-3	-	TRBJ2-7	TRBD1	17	TGTGCCAGCAGTTACGTTCTTCAGGGGGCGCGGGAATACGAGCAGTACTTC	CASSYVLQGAREYEQYF
TRBV7-9	-	TRBJ2-7	TRBD2	17	TGTGCCAGCAGGCCGGGACTAGCGGGAATCGGCTCCTACGAGCAGTACTTC	CASRPGLAGIGSYEQYF
TRBV6-1	-	TRBJ2-7	TRBD2	16	TGTGCCAGCAGCGAATCCACTAGCGGGAGAAGAAAGGAGCAGTACTTC	CASSESTSGRRKEQYF
TRBV2	-	TRBJ2-7	TRBD1	13	TGTGCCACGAGGGACAGGGGAACGGACGAGCAGTACTTC	CATRDRGTDEQYF
TRBV6-5	-	TRBJ2-7	TRBD1	13	TGTGCCAGCAGTCGTGGGACAGCTTACGAGCAGTACTTC	CASSRGTAYEQYF
TRBV19	once	TRBJ1-2	TRBD1	14	TGTGCCATTCGAGGGACAGGGGGCAACTATGGCTACACCTTC	CAIRGTGGNYGYTF
TRBV19	-	TRBJ1-1	-	15	TGTGCCAGTAGAACCGGGGGGGCGCAAAACACTGAAGCTTTCTTT	CASRTGGAQNTEAFF
TRBV4-1	-	TRBJ2-7	-	14	TGCGCCAGCAGCCCCAGCCAGGTCGGCTACGAGCAGTACTTC	CASSPSQVGYEQYF
TRBV5-1	-	TRBJ2-3	TRBD1	17	TGCGCCAGCAGTCAAGGGCCCCCGGGACAGGTTACAGATACGCAGTATTTT	CASSQGPPGQVTDTQYF
TRBV18	-	TRBJ1-2	-	16	TGTGCCAGCTCACCTGAGATAACCCGGGACTTCTATGGCTACACCTTC	CASSPEITRDFYGYTF
TRBV27	-	TRBJ2-7	TRBD2	17	TGTGCCAGCAGTTTAGATCCAGCGGGAGTCCTAAATTCCGAGCAGTACTTC	CASSLDPAGVLNSEQYF
TRBV19	-	TRBJ1-3	-	18	TGTGCCAGTAGTATTAACGGGAGAATGGATACACCTGGAAACACCATATATTTT	CASSINGRMDTPGNTIYF
TRBV19	-	TRBJ2-2	-	14	TGTGCCAGTAGTAACCCAGGGAACACCGGGGAGCTGTTTTTT	CASSNPGNTGELFF
TRBV5-6	few	TRBJ1-3	-	14	TGTGCCAGCAGCTCGGTCCACTCTGGAAACACCATATATTTT	CASSSVHSGNTIYF
TRBV28	once	TRBJ2-4	-	15	TGTGCCAGCAGTCCTGGGCCCTTTTCCAAAAACATTCAGTACTTC	CASSPGPFSKNIQYF
TRBV11-2	-	TRBJ1-6	TRBD1	14	TGTGCCAGCAGCTTAGGGGGACAGGGATCACCCCTCCACTTT	CASSLGGQGSPLHF
TRBV27	-	TRBJ1-5	-	14	TGTGCCAGCAGGAAAGGGACACCCAATCAGCCCCAGCATTTT	CASRKGTPNQPQHF
TRBV29-1	-	TRBJ1-4	-	13	TGCAGCGCCGCGGGTCCAACTAATGAAAAACTGTTTTTT	CSAAGPTNEKLFF
TRBV9	-	TRBJ1-1	-	14	TGTGCCAGCAGCGTAGCAGGGGTGACCACTGAAGCTTTCTTT	CASSVAGVTTEAFF
TRBV7-9	-	TRBJ1-5	-	14	TGTGCCAGCAGCTTAGGGCACCTTGGTGAGCCCCAGCATTTT	CASSLGHLGEPQHF
TRBV5-1	-	TRBJ2-3	-	14	TGCGCCAGCAGCTCCGGGATTAGCACAGATACGCAGTATTTT	CASSSGISTDTQYF
TRBV2	-	TRBJ1-1	-	11	TGTGCCAGCAGACCGGTAGCTGAAGCTTTCTTT	CASRPVAEAFF
TRBV4-3	-	TRBJ2-2	-	15	TGCGCCAGCAGAGGGAGCGGAACGAACACCGGGGAGCTGTTTTTT	CASRGSGTNTGELFF
TRBV27	few	TRBJ1-6	-	15	TGTGCCAGCAGTTTAGGGGCGGCGCTCAGATCACCCCTCCACTTT	CASSLGAALRSPLHF
TRBV6-2/TRBV6-3	-	TRBJ1-2	TRBD1	14	TGTGCCAGCAGTCCCAGGGACAGGGGCTATGGCTACACCTTC	CASSPRDRGYGYTF
TRBV18	-	TRBJ1-5	-	15	TGTGCCAGCTCACCCGATGGACAGCGCAATCAGCCCCAGCATTTT	CASSPDGQRNQPQHF
TRBV4-2	-	TRBJ2-1	TRBD2	18	TGTGCCAGCAGAGACCTAGCGGGAGAGAGGAATGCCTACAATGAGCAGTTCTTC	CASRDLAGERNAYNEQFF
TRBV20-1	-	TRBJ2-5	-	10	TGCAGTGCTGGGGCAGAGACCCAGTACTTC	CSAGAETQYF
TRBV6-2/TRBV6-3	-	TRBJ2-3	-	16	TGTGCCAGCAGTTACTTTGCGGACCCTAGCCGCGATACGCAGTATTTT	CASSYFADPSRDTQYF
TRBV11-2	-	TRBJ2-5	TRBD2	15	TGTGCCAGCAGCTTAGATTCACTAGCGGGGGAGGCCCAGTACTTC	CASSLDSLAGEAQYF
TRBV19	-	TRBJ2-7	TRBD1	15	TGTGCCAGTAGTATGGGGACAGGGGGCCGGTACGAGCAGTACTTC	CASSMGTGGRYEQYF
TRBV30	-	TRBJ2-2	-	13	TGTGCCTGCTTTGAGGCGAACACCGGGGAGCTGTTTTTT	CACFEANTGELFF
TRBV7-9	-	TRBJ2-2	-	14	TGTGCCAGCAGCCAAAACTCTTACACCGGGGAGCTGTTTTTT	CASSQNSYTGELFF
TRBV28	few	TRBJ1-5	TRBD1	15	TGTGCCACCCTCGACCGGGACAGGGTAATCGGCAGCCAGCATTTT	CATLDRDRVIGSQHF
TRBV5-1	-	TRBJ1-1	-	14	TGCGCCAGCAGCCAAGGAGGATCGAACACTGAAGCTTTCTTT	CASSQGGSNTEAFF
TRBV7-8	-	TRBJ1-4	-	15	TGTGCCAGCAGCCACCGCCGGGGGATTTGGGAAAAACTGTTTTTT	CASSHRRGIWEKLFF
TRBV6-5	once	TRBJ1-1	-	15	TGTGCCAGCAGTTACGAGGGTTATAAAGGCGGAGAAGCTTTCTTT	CASSYEGYKGGEAFF
TRBV2	-	TRBJ2-7	-	16	TGTGCCAGCAGTGGGGAATTGGCGGACAGCTCCTACGAGCAGTACTTC	CASSGELADSSYEQYF
TRBV7-3	once	TRBJ2-1	TRBD1	15	TGTGCCAGCAGCTTCCCAGGGGGCAGGGTTAATGAGCAGTTCTTC	CASSFPGGRVNEQFF
TRBV7-9	-	TRBJ2-3	TRBD2	16	TGTGCCAGCAGCTCCCCGACTAGCGAGAGCACAGATACGCAGTATTTT	CASSSPTSESTDTQYF
TRBV2	-	TRBJ1-5	-	13	TGTGCCAGCAATAGGGAGGGCAATCAGCCCCAGCATTTT	CASNREGNQPQHF
TRBV4-1	-	TRBJ2-2	-	16	TGCGCCAGCAGCCAAGGGGGAGGGGGGTACACCGGGGAGCTGTTTTTT	CASSQGGGGYTGELFF
TRBV28	-	TRBJ1-3	-	15	TGTGCCAGCAGTTTACAGAGGACTCCTGGAAACACCATATATTTT	CASSLQRTPGNTIYF
TRBV4-3	once	TRBJ1-4	-	15	TGCGCCAGCAGCCAAGATCTCCAGATTAATGAAAAACTGTTTTTT	CASSQDLQINEKLFF
TRBV2	-	TRBJ2-7	-	16	TGTGCCAGCAGCCTAGCCCATGGAGACATTTCCTTCAGGCAGTACTTC	CASSLAHGDISFRQYF
TRBV15	once	TRBJ2-2	-	15	TGTGCCACCAGCAGACGACAGAGTAACACCGGGGAGCTGTTTTTT	CATSRRQSNTGELFF
TRBV4-3	-	TRBJ1-4	-	14	TGCGCCAGCAGCCCGGACAGCAGCGTGGAAAAACTGTTTTTT	CASSPDSSVEKLFF
TRBV11-3	-	TRBJ2-6	TRBD1	20	TGTGCCAGCAGCCCCGAGGCAGTACAGGGGGCCTTCTCTGGGGCCAACGTCCTGACTTTC	CASSPEAVQGAFSGANVLTF
TRBV10-3	-	TRBJ2-3	-	14	TGTGCCATCAGCCAGGGAATGGGCACAGATACGCAGTATTTT	CAISQGMGTDTQYF